This TCR beta chain was retrieved from a study of T cell repertoires in cytomegalovirus infection (dated by TCRdb to the late 2010s). Study-level background: Recently identified HLA-C-restricted CMV epitopes, whose presentation resists viral immunomodulation, were targeted by peptide stimulations together with well-studied HLA-B-restricted epitopes. Because public TCR beta signatures pointed to carriage of CMV infection together with the matching HLA type, the HLA type of each donor mattered for the analysis.

Study-wide findings and limitations: Cumulative frequency of public TCR beta family members discriminated carriers of CMV infection plus the relevant HLA type in this cohort and an independent roughly 320-donor cohort. In the ex vivo response, HLA-C-restricted CMV-specific TCR beta clonotypes were dominant, and in two of eight donors the single most frequent clonotype came from this HLA-C-restricted group.

This clonotype occurred a few times. Its antigen specificity is not known. The record has no base qualities; no much larger clone is one base away. V is shortened by 1 base, J by 7 bases, and the region joining them spans 8 bases. The CDR3 runs 14 residues from the cysteine to the phenylalanine. Only the CDR3 region is kept as DNA, spanning 42 bases read in frame from base 1. Based on the germline V gene, the CDR1 and CDR2 sequences are SGHVS and FNYEAQ. The treatment or condition label here, explained by the study, means: in vitro stimulation with specific CMV peptide epitopes to enrich CMV-specific T cells. TCRdb lists the instrument as Illumina HiSeq 1500. TCRdb reworked the public reads: Q25 trimming with fastp, MiXCR clone assembly, productive beta chains retained. Entries are consolidated by CDR3 protein sequence, retaining the most common genes and DNA. The sample records approximately 590,000 distinct CDR3 sequences, approximately 40% of which are singletons. Jointly, the top ten make up around 48% of the sample.

This clonotype was sampled from a human donor in good health (CMV status not recorded). Some clones in this sample may be carry-over from other donors' samples. This sequence uses TRBV7-6 and TRBJ1-6; no confident D gene assignment can be made. Sequencing used cultured PBMCs, obtained from culture after CMV antigen stimulation. The nucleotide sequence is given as TGTGCCAGCAGCTTAGGGGCTTGGAATTCACCCCTCCACTTT. Its amino acids are CASSLGAWNSPLHF.